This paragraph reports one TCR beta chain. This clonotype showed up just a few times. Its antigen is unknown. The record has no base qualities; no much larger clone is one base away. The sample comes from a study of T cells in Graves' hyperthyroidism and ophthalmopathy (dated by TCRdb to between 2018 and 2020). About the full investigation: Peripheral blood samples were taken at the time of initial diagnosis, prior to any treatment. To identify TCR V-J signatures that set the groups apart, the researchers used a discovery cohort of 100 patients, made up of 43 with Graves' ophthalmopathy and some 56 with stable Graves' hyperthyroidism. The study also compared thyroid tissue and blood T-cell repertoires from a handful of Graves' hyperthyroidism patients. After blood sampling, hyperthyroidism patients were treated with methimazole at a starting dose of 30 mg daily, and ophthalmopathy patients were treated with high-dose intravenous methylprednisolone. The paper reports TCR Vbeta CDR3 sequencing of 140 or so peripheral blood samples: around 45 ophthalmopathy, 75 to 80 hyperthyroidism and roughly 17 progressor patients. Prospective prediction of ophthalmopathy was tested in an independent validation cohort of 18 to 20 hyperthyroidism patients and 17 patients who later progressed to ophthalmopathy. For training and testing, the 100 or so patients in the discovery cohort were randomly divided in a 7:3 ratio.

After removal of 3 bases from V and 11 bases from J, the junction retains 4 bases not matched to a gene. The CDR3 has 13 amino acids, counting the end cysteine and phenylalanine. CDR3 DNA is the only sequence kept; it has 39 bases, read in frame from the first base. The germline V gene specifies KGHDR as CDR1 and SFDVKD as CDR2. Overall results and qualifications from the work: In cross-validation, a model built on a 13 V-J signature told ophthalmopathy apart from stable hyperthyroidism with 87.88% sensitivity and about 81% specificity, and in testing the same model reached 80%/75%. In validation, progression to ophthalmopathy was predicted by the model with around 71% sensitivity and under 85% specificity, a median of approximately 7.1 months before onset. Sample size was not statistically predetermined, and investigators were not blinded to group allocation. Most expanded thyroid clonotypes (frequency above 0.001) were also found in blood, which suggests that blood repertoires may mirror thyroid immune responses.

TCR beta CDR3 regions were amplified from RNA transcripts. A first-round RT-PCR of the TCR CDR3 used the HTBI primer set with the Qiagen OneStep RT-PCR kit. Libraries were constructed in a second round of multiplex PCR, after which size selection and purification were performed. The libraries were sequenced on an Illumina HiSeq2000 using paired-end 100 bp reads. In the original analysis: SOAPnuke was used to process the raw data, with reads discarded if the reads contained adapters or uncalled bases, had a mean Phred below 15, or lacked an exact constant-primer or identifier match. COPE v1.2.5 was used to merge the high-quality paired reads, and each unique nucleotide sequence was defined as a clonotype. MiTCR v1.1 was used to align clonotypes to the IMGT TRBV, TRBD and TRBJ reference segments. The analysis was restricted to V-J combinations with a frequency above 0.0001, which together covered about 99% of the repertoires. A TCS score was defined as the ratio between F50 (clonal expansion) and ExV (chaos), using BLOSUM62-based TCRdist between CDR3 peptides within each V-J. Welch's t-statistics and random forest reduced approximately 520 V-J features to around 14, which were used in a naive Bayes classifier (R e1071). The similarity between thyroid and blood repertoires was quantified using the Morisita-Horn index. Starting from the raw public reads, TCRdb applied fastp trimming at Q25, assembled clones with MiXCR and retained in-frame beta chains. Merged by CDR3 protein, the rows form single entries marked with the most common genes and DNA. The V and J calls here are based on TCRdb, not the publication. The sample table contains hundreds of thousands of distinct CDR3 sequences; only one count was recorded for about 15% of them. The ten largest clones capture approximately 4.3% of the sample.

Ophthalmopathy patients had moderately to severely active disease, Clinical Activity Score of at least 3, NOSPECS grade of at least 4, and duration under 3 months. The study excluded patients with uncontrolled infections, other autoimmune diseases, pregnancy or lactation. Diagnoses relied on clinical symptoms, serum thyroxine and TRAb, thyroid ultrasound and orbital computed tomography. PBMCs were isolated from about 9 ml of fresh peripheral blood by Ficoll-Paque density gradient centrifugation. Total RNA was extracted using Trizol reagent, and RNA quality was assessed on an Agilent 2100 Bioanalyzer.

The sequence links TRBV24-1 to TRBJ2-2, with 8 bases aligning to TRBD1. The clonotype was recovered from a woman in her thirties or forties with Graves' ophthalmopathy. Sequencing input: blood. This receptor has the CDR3 CATSDPGGSELFF. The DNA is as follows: TGTGCCACCAGTGATCCAGGGGGCTCCGAGCTGTTTTTT.